A single sample is the source of the 26 T cell receptor beta chains below, sequenced in a study of early T cells in non-severe SARS-CoV-2 infection. TCRdb redid the calling of the 5' RACE reads with MiXCR, one entry per CDR3 protein. The sample yields more than 90,000 distinct CDR3 sequences, around 13% seen once. Sequencing used whole blood. The origin of the receptors is an adult who was a healthcare worker with PCR-confirmed SARS-CoV-2 infection or an uninfected control (not recorded which).

The chain employs TRBV5-5 and TRBJ2-3, with 8 nucleotides matching TRBD2. Germline V gene data show CDR1 as SGHKS and CDR2 as YYEKEE (reference sequence). CDR3 length equals 15 residues. Unmatched junction bases numbered 5, after V lost 4 bases and J lost 1 base. The CDR3 nucleotides are TGTGCCAGCAGCCCTTGGCGGGGGGGCACAGATACGCAGTATTTT. Its protein is CASSPWRGGTDTQYF.

Ten or more counts support this clonotype. The V and J genes are TRBV29-1 and TRBJ1-5; D unresolved. Trimming stripped 4 bases from V and 11 bases from J, with 12 bases between. The CDR3 spans 11 residues. The germline gives CDR1 SQVTM, CDR2 ANQGSEA. Written as DNA, the CDR3 is TGCAGCGTTGTATGGAGTGGAGCCCAGCATTTT. Its protein product is CSVVWSGAQHF.

The genes are TRBV28 and TRBJ1-2; D is unclear. Trimming took off 5 bases at V and 4 bases at J, with 11 bases between the two ends. Germline CDR1 reads MDHEN; CDR2 reads SYDVKM. CDR3 size: 13 residues. CDR3 residues: CASSPPAIYGYTF. DNA for the CDR3: TGTGCCAGCAGTCCCCCTGCGATCTATGGCTACACCTTC.

V is TRBV11-2 and J is TRBJ1-1; D is unclear. The CDR3 is made up of 14 amino acids. Germline CDR1 and CDR2: SGHAT and FQNNGV. Trimming removed 3 bases at V and 4 bases at J, with 12 bases between. CDR3 in amino acids: CASSFREGITEAFF. Here the CDR3 DNA reads TGTGCCAGCAGCTTCCGAGAAGGGATCACTGAAGCTTTCTTT.

The rearrangement uses TRBV10-2 and TRBJ2-7; D remains unclear. V lost 6 bases to trimming and J lost 0 bases, with 9 bases between them. Per germline, CDR1 WSHSY and CDR2 SAAADI. This CDR3 comprises 13 residues. The CDR3 spells CASRVKSSYEQYF. CDR3 bases: TGCGCCAGCAGGGTAAAGAGCTCCTACGAGCAGTACTTC.

This clonotype has at least ten counts. This sequence joins TRBV14 and TRBJ2-6; a weak D match, TRBD2 (5 bases). V shed 0 bases and J shed 2 bases, with 11 bases lying between them. Per the germline V gene, CDR1 is SGHDN and CDR2 is FVKESK. The CDR3 loop spans 17 amino acids. The CDR3 region has the DNA TGTGCCAGCAGCCAAGATCGAGGGAGAGCTGGGGCCAACGTCCTGACTTTC. Translation: CASSQDRGRAGANVLTF.

This clonotype has ten or more counts. This chain connects TRBV29-1 to TRBJ2-1, with unresolved D. V lost 7 bases, J lost 2 bases, and 18 bases lay in between. Looked up from germline, CDR1 is SQVTM and CDR2 is ANQGSEA. This CDR3 region has 15 residues. The CDR3 DNA reads as TGCAGCGGGCTAGGAGACACAAACACCTACAATGAGCAGTTCTTC. Translation gives CSGLGDTNTYNEQFF.

This clonotype was seen many times. V usage is TRBV18 and J usage is TRBJ2-1; D is unresolved. Trimming shortened V by 3 bases and J by 6 bases, and 12 bases separated the two germline ends. Looked up from germline, CDR1 is KGHSH and CDR2 is LQKENI. The CDR3 runs to 14 residues. The CDR3: CASSPALASNEQFF. CDR3 DNA: TGTGCCAGCTCACCGGCGTTGGCCAGCAATGAGCAGTTCTTC.

This clonotype was seen ten or more times. This chain connects TRBV28 to TRBJ2-2; possible D gene TRBD2, 6 bases. CDR1 MDHEN and CDR2 SYDVKM come from the germline V gene. The CDR3 runs to 14 residues. V was clipped by 3 bases and J by 6 bases, with 11 bases between them. Here the CDR3 reads CASSLAGPAGELFF. The CDR3 nucleotides are TGTGCCAGCAGTTTGGCGGGGCCAGCCGGGGAGCTGTTTTTT.

This clonotype has more than one count but fewer than ten. J is TRBJ1-3 and V is TRBV6-1, with D hard to call. Trimming removed 8 bases at V and 3 bases at J, with 14 bases between. The CDR3 spans 14 residues. The germline V gene has CDR1 MNHNS and CDR2 SASEGT. The CDR3 spells CASVGGQIGNTIYF. The CDR3 DNA follows: TGTGCCAGCGTAGGAGGCCAGATTGGAAACACCATATATTTT.

This clonotype was detected many times. The V call is TRBV28, the J call TRBJ1-5; D remains ambiguous. Germline-derived CDR1 and CDR2 are MDHEN and SYDVKM. This CDR3 contains 13 residues. V shed 5 bases and J shed 8 bases, with 13 bases lying between them. The CDR3, as DNA: TGTGCCAGCAGTCCGCCTCGCATTGAGCCCCAGCATTTT. Translated: CASSPPRIEPQHF.

This clonotype was seen many times. The rearrangement joins TRBV28 to TRBJ1-4, with D possibly being TRBD1 (5 bases). Trimming removed 4 bases from V and 0 bases from J, with 12 bases in between. The CDR3 extends over 16 amino acids. Germline values: CDR1 MDHEN, CDR2 SYDVKM. In nucleotides, the CDR3 is TGTGCCAGCAGTTCCCCCGGGGGTCCAACTAATGAAAAACTGTTTTTT. Its translation: CASSSPGGPTNEKLFF.

The gene calls are TRBV11-2 and TRBJ2-1; 8 bases match TRBD2. CDR1 is SGHAT and CDR2 is FQNNGV in the germline V gene. The ends lost 1 base at V and 3 bases at J; junction bases unmatched: 8. The CDR3 is 17 residues long. CDR3 DNA: TGTGCCAGCAGCTTAGGTGTTAGGCTAGCGGGCTACAATGAGCAGTTCTTC. This codes for CASSLGVRLAGYNEQFF.

This clonotype was recorded at least ten times. The chain combines TRBV27 with TRBJ1-1, with TRBD1 identical over 9 bases. V trimming: 2 bases; J trimming: 3 bases; junction bases outside the gene matches: 4. Germline values: CDR1 MNHEY, CDR2 SMNVEV (reference sequence). The CDR3 consists of 15 residues. CDR3 sequence: CASSLGDREDTEAFF. Here the CDR3 DNA reads TGTGCCAGCAGTTTAGGGGACAGGGAGGACACTGAAGCTTTCTTT.

At least ten counts were recorded for this clonotype. The chain employs TRBV4-1 and TRBJ2-7; D perhaps matches TRBD2 (5 bases). Trimming left V 0 bases short and J 2 bases short, with 14 bases between. The CDR3 spans 16 residues. CDR1 and CDR2 (germline): MGHRA, YSYEKL. The chain's CDR3 is CASSQERGPGTYEQYF. DNA for the CDR3: TGCGCCAGCAGCCAAGAAAGAGGGCCCGGGACCTACGAGCAGTACTTC.

This clonotype was observed a handful of times. This chain uses TRBV4-2 with TRBJ2-1, with 10 bases identical to TRBD2. CDR3 length: 16 amino acids. After removal of 1 base from V and 7 bases from J, the junction contained 7 bases not matched to a gene. Germline CDR1 reads LGHNA; CDR2 reads YNFKEQ. The CDR3 nucleotides are TGTGCCAGCAGCCAAGTTATAGCGGGGGGCTCAAATGAGCAGTTCTTC. This sequence encodes CASSQVIAGGSNEQFF.

The CDR3 loop reads CASSLFNAKNGGTNYGYTF. The CDR3 DNA sequence: TGTGCCAGCAGCTTATTCAATGCGAAAAACGGGGGAACTAACTATGGCTACACCTTC. The V and J genes are TRBV7-9 and TRBJ1-2; TRBD1 is a possible D gene (5 bases). Germline CDR1 is SEHNR and CDR2 is FQNEAQ (reference sequence). Trimming pared 2 bases from V and 0 bases from J, leaving 22 bases between. This CDR3 has 19 residues.

This clonotype was observed at least ten times. The J gene is TRBJ2-3, the V gene TRBV5-1; D remains ambiguous. The CDR3 totals 17 residues. CDR1 and CDR2 from the germline V gene are SGHRS and YFSETQ. With 5 bases removed from V and 2 bases from J, the gap between germline ends came to 21 bases. The CDR3 protein is CASSWLKAPLPTDTQYF. The CDR3, as DNA: TGCGCCAGCAGTTGGCTTAAAGCCCCTCTCCCCACAGATACGCAGTATTTT.

J is TRBJ2-3 and V is TRBV4-2, with TRBD1 identical over 8 bases. V trimming: 3 bases; J trimming: 0 bases; junction bases outside the gene matches: 8. Per the germline V gene, CDR1 is LGHNA and CDR2 is YNFKEQ. The CDR3 has 17 residues. In DNA, the CDR3 is TGTGCCAGCAGCCAGATACTACAGGGGGATAGCACAGATACGCAGTATTTT. Translated, it gives CASSQILQGDSTDTQYF.

This clonotype was observed many times. The V gene is TRBV5-4, the J gene TRBJ2-5, with 9 bases that match TRBD2. The V and J ends lost 2 bases and 2 bases, in that order; junction bases with no gene match: 7. Germline V gene sequence: CDR1 SGHNT, CDR2 YYREEE (reference sequence). This CDR3 has 16 amino acids. This CDR3 reads CASSFKSTSGQETQYF. CDR3 in DNA: TGTGCCAGCAGCTTCAAATCGACTAGCGGACAAGAGACCCAGTACTTC.

The genes are TRBV28 and TRBJ1-6, with D possibly TRBD1 on 6 matching bases. The germline V gene has CDR1 MDHEN and CDR2 SYDVKM. The CDR3 is made up of 15 amino acids. V lost 5 bases and J lost 6, with 14 bases in between. CDR3 in amino acids: CASSTRTAGNSPLHF. The DNA for the CDR3 is TGTGCCAGCAGTACCCGGACAGCGGGTAATTCACCCCTCCACTTT.

This clonotype has at least ten counts. The chain links TRBV6-1 to TRBJ1-6, with a possible D match to TRBD1 (6 bases). The germline CDR1 and CDR2 sequences are MNHNS and SASEGT. The CDR3 runs to 15 residues. Trimming shortened V by 2 bases and J by 13 bases, and 18 bases separated the two germline ends. The CDR3 sequence: CASSEIGTPPSPLHF. The CDR3 DNA reads as TGTGCCAGCAGTGAAATCGGGACACCTCCGTCGCCCCTCCACTTT.

This rearrangement joins TRBV7-9 to TRBJ2-3, with a possible D match to TRBD2 (6 bases). Germline-derived CDR1 and CDR2 are SEHNR and FQNEAQ (reference sequence). The V and J ends lost 7 bases and 3 bases respectively, with 11 bases between them. CDR3 length: 13 residues. CDR3 coding DNA: TGTGCCAGCAAAGGCGGGGCAACAGATACGCAGTATTTT. This gives the protein CASKGGATDTQYF.

This clonotype occurred a few times. The chain carries TRBV3-1 and TRBJ2-5; 7 positions agree with TRBD2. Germline V gene sequence: CDR1 LGHDT, CDR2 YNNKEL (reference sequence). V lost 1 base and J lost 0; bases outside the gene matches: 11. This CDR3 has 18 amino acids. CDR3 in DNA: TGTGCCAGCAGCCAAGGGTTTCTGGTAGCGGGCCACCAAGAGACCCAGTACTTC. The encoded protein is CASSQGFLVAGHQETQYF.

This clonotype was found many times. This chain links TRBV2 with TRBJ2-5, with D unresolved. Germline V gene lookup returns CDR1 SNHLY and CDR2 FYNNEI. Trimming removed 7 bases at V and 0 bases at J, with 18 bases between. The CDR3 is made up of 16 amino acids. The DNA for the CDR3 is TGTGCCAGCAAGAGGAAAAGTCTCCTGTACCAAGAGACCCAGTACTTC. Residues: CASKRKSLLYQETQYF.

The chain has TRBV10-3 and TRBJ2-1; a weak D match, TRBD1 (6 bases). Germline V gene data show CDR1 as ENHRY and CDR2 as SYGVKD. V was shortened by 10 bases and J by 7 bases, with 17 bases between the two germline ends. This CDR3 has 13 residues. CDR3 in amino acids: CATSGVAGNEQFF. The CDR3 bases are TGTGCCACCTCAGGGGTGGCCGGGAATGAGCAGTTCTTC.